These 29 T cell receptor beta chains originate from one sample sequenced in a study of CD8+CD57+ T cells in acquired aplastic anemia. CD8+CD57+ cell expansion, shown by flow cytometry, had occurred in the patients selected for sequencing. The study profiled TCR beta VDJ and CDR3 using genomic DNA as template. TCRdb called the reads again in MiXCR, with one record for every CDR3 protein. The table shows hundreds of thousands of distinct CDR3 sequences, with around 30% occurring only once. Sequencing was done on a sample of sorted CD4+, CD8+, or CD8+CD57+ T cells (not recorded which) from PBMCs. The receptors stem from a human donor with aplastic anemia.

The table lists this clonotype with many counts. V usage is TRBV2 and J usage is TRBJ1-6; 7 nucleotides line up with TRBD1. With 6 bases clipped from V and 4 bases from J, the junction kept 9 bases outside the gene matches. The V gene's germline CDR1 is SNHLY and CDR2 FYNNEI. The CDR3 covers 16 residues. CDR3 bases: TGTGCCAGCAGGGCCGGTGGGACAGCTTATAATTCACCCCTCCACTTT. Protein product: CASRAGGTAYNSPLHF.

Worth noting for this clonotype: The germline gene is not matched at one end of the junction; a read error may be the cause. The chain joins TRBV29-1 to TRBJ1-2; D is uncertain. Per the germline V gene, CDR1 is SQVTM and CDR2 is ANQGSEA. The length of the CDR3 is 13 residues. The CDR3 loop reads CSIGRKGGYGYAF. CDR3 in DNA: TGCAGCATTGGCCGCAAGGGTGGGTATGGCTACGCCTTC.

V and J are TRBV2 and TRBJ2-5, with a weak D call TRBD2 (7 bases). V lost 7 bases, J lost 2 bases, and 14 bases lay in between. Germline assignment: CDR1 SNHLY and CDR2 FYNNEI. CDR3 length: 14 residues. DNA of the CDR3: TGTGCCAGCACCAAGGGGGGGAGGCAAGAGACCCAGTACTTC. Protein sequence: CASTKGGRQETQYF. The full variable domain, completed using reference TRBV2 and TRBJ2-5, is EPEVTQTPSHQVTQMGQEVILRCVPISNHLYFYWYRQILGQKVEFLVSFYNNEISEKSEIFDDQFSVERPDGSNFTLKIRSTKLEDSAMYFCASTKGGRQETQYFGPGTRLLVL.

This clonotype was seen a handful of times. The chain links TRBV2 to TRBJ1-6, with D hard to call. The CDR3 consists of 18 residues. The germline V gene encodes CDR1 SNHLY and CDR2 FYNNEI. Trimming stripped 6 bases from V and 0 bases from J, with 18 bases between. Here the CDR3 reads CASSSAQDRGSYNSPLHF. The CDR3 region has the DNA TGTGCCAGCAGCTCCGCCCAGGATCGGGGCTCCTATAATTCACCCCTCCACTTT.

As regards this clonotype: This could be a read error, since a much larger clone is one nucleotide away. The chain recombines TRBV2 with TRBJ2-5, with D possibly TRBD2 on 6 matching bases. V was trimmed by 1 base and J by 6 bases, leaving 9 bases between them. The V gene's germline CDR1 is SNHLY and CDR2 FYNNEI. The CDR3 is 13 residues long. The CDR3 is CASSEGGVQTQYF. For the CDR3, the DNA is TGTGCCAGCAGTGAAGGCGGGGTACAGACCCAGTACTTC.

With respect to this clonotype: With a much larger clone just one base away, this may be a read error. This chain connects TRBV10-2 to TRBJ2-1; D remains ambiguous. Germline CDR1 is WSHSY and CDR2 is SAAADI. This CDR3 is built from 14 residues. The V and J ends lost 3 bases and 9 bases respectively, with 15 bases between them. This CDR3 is CASSDMEYNSEQFF. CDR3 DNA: TGCGCCAGCAGTGATATGGAGTATAACAGTGAGCAGTTCTTC.

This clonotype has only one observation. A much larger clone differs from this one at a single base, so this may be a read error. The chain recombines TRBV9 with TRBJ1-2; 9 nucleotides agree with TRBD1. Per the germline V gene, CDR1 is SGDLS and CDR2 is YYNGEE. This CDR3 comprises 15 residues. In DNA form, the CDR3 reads TGTGCCCGCAGCGTAACCACGGGACAGGGTTTCGGCTACACCTTC. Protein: CARSVTTGQGFGYTF.

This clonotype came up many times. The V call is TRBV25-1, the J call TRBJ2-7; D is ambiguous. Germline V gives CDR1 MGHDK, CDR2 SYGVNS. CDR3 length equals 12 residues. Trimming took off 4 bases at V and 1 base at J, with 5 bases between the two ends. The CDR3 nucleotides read TGTGCCAGCAGTGGCCTGTCCTACGAGCAGTACTTC. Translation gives CASSGLSYEQYF.

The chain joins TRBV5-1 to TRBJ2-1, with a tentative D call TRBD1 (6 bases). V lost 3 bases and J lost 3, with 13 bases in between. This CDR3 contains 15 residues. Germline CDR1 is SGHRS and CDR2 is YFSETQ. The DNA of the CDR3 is TGCGCCAGCAGCTCCGGGACACTGAGCTACAATGAGCAGTTCTTC. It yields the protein CASSSGTLSYNEQFF.

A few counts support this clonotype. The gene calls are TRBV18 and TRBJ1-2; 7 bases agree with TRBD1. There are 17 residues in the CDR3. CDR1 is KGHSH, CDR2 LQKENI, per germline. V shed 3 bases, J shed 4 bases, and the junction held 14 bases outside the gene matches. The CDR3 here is CASSPGGARDSVYGYTF. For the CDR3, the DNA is TGTGCCAGCTCACCGGGGGGCGCCCGGGACAGCGTCTATGGCTACACCTTC.

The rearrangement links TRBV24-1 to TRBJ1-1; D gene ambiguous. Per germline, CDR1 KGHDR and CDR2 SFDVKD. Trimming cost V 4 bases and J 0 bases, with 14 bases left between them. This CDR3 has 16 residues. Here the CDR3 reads CATSDSLGPLNTEAFF. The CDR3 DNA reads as TGTGCCACCAGTGACAGCCTAGGGCCTCTGAACACTGAAGCTTTCTTT.

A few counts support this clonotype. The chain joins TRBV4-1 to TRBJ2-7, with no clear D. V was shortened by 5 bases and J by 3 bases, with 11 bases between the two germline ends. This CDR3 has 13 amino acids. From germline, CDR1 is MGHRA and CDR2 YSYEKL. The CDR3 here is CASSFDLDYEQYF. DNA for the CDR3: TGCGCCAGCAGCTTTGACTTAGACTACGAGCAGTACTTC.

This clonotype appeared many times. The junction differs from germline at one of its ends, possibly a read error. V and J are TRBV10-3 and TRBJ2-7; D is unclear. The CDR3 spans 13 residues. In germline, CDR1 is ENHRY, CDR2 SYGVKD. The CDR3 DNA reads TGTGCCAGCAGTGAACGACATACCTACGAGCAGTACTTC. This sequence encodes CASSERHTYEQYF.

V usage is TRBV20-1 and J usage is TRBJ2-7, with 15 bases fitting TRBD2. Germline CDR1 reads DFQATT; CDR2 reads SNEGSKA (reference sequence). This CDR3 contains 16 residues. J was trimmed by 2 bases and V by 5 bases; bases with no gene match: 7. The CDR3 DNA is TGCAGTGCTGAGGGACTAGCGGGGGGCCATACCTACGAGCAGTACTTC. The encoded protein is CSAEGLAGGHTYEQYF.

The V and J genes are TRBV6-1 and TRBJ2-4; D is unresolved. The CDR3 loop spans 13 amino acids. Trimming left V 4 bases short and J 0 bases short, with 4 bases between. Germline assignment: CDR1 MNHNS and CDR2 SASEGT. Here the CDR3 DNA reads TGTGCCAGCAGTGGAATAGCCAAAAACATTCAGTACTTC. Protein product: CASSGIAKNIQYF.

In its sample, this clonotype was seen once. The CDR3 region is CASSPAAHEQYF. CDR3 nucleotide sequence: TGTGCCAGCAGCCCGGCAGCCCACGAGCAGTACTTC. This chain links TRBV7-6 with TRBJ2-7; no definite D call. The CDR3 length is 12 residues. The V gene lost 5 bases and the J gene lost 5 bases, with 10 bases spanning the gap. CDR1 SGHVS and CDR2 FNYEAQ come from the germline V gene.

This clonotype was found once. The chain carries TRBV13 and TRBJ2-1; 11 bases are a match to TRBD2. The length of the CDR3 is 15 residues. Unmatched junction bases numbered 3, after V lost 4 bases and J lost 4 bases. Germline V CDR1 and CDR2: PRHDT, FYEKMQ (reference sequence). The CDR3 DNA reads TGTGCCAGCAGCTACAGACTAGCGGGGTACAATGAGCAGTTCTTC. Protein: CASSYRLAGYNEQFF. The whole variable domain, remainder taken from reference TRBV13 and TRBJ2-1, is AAGVIQSPRHLIKEKRETATLKCYPIPRHDTVYWYQQGPGQDPQFLISFYEKMQSDKGSIPDRFSAQQFSDYHSELNMSSLELGDSALYFCASSYRLAGYNEQFFGPGTRLTVL.

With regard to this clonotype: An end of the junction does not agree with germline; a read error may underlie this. The CDR3 region has the DNA TGTGTCACCAGCGAGGCACTGTGGGAAAAACTGTTTTTT. It codes for CVTSEALWEKLFF. The chain joins TRBV15 to TRBJ1-4; D gene uncertain. The germline V gene has CDR1 LNHNV and CDR2 YYDKDF (reference sequence). The CDR3 is 13 residues long.

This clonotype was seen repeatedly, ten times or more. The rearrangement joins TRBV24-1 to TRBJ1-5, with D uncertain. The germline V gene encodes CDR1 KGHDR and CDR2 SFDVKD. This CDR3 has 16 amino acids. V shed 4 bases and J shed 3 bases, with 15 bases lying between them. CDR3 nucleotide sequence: TGTGCCACCAGTGACACTGGACGCGGGGTCAATCAGCCCCAGCATTTT. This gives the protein CATSDTGRGVNQPQHF.

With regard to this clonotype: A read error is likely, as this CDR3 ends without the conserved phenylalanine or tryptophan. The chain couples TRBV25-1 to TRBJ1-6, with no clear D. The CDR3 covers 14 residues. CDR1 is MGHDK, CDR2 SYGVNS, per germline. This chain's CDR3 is CASSEFGLSSPLHS. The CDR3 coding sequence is TGCGCCAGCAGTGAATTTGGATTATCCTCACCCCTCCACTCT.

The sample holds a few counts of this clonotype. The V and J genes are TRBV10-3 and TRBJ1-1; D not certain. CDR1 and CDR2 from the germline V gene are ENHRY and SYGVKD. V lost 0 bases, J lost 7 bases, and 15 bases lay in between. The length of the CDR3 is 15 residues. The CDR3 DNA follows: TGTGCCATCAGTGAGTCCCTCCGACACGAGCGTGAAGCTTTCTTT. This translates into CAISESLRHEREAFF.

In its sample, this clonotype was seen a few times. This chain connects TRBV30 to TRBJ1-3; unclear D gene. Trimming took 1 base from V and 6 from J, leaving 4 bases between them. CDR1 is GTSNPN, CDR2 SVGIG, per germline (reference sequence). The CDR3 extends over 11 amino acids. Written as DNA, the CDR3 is TGTGCCTGGAGTGAATTAAACACCATATATTTT. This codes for CAWSELNTIYF.

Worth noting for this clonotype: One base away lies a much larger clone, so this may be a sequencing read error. The CDR3: CASSTGTGHLTDTQYF. CDR3 DNA sequence: TGTGCCAGTAGTACCGGGACAGGGCATCTCACAGATACGCAGTATTTT. J is TRBJ2-3 and V is TRBV19; TRBD1 matches at 9 bases. The V gene end was trimmed by 4 bases and the J gene end by 2 bases; junction bases not matched to a gene: 7. Germline V gene data show CDR1 as LNHDA and CDR2 as SQIVND (reference sequence). The CDR3 contains 16 residues.

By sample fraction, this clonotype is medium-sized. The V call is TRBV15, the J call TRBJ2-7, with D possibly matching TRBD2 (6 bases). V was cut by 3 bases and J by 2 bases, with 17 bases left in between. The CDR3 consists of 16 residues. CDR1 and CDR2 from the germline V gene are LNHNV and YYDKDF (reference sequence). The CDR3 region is CATSSGRTGSPYEQYF. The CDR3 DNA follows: TGTGCCACCAGCAGTGGGAGGACGGGGTCACCCTACGAGCAGTACTTC.

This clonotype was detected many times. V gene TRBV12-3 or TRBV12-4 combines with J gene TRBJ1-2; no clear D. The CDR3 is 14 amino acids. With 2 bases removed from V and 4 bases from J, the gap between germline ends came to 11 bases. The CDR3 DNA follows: TGTGCCAGCAGTTTACGAGGGTTTGGCTATGGCTACACCTTC. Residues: CASSLRGFGYGYTF.

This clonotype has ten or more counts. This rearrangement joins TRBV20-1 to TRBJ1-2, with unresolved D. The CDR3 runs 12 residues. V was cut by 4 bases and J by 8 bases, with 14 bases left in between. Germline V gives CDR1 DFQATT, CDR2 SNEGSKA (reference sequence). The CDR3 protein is CSAMVQSWGYTF. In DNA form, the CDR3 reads TGCAGTGCTATGGTGCAGAGTTGGGGCTACACCTTC.

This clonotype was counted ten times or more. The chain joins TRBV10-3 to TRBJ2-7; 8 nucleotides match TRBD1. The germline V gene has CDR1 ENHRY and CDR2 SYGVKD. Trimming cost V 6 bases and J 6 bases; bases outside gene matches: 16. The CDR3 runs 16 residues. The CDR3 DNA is TGTGCCATCAGGAGGGGACAGGAAATTATGGTCGGCGAGCAGTACTTC. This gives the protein CAIRRGQEIMVGEQYF.

CDR3 DNA: TGTGCCAGCAGCCCTGGGGACAGGGAATTCAGTGGCTACACCTTC. This sequence encodes CASSPGDREFSGYTF. V gene TRBV9 combines with J gene TRBJ1-2; 9 bases align to TRBD1. In germline, CDR1 is SGDLS, CDR2 YYNGEE. V gave up 4 bases and J gave up 7 bases; unmatched junction bases: 11. There are 15 residues in the CDR3.

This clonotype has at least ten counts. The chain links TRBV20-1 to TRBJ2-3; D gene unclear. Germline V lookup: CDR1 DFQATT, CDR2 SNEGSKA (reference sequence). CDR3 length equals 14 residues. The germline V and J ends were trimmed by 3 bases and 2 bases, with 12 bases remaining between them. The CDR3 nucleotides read TGCAGTGCTAGTCCCCCGGACCTCACAGATACGCAGTATTTT. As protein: CSASPPDLTDTQYF.